The text below deals with one T cell receptor beta chain. Its antigen is still unknown. A single record per CDR3 protein comes from TCRdb applying MiXCR to the RT-PCR reads. The repertoire includes 630,000 or so distinct CDR3 sequences, approximately 15% of them detected once, and around a tenth sits in the top ten. This CDR3 has 16 residues. V was clipped by 6 bases and J by 3 bases, with 21 bases between them. The germline V gene has CDR1 MNHNS and CDR2 SASEGT. The data were obtained in a study of response to subunit inactivated influenza vaccine. Study findings and constraints: It was the authors' suggestion that each seasonal influenza vaccination recruits few new T cells.

Sequencing used PBMCs from blood, obtained about 13 days after vaccination. The rearrangement uses TRBV6-1 and TRBJ2-7; D possibly corresponds to TRBD2 (5 bases). This clonotype originated in a man aged 50-59 years who received an inactivated influenza vaccine. The CDR3 is CASSSLGGSGIYEQYF. CDR3 bases: TGTGCCAGCAGCAGCCTTGGCGGGTCGGGAATCTACGAGCAGTACTTC.